Given below is one T cell receptor beta chain in context. The record originates from a study of blood T cell repertoires in COVID-19. Study at large: The samples span acute and convalescent COVID-19 from the United States, Italy and Spain. PBMCs, B-cell-depleted T cells, or T cells were the source of the cDNA or gDNA that made up the material.

Methods used by the authors: Amplification of reference gene primers provided the estimated nucleated cell counts. This table comes from immunoSEQ multiplex PCR, and its TCRdb copy is limited to in-frame clones, with some not included. The V and J calls and the clone size are those of that table, but D and trimming were determined from the DNA. The table has over 150,000 clones, about 87% seen once. This CDR3 contains 19 residues. The germline V gene encodes CDR1 SGHVS and CDR2 FQNEAQ. The V end lost 4 bases, the J end lost 2 bases, and 25 bases lay between the germline ends. This receptor was identified in a woman aged 55 to 70 who had recovered from COVID-19. Specimen: peripheral blood. The gene calls are TRBV7-8 and TRBJ2-3; D is perhaps TRBD1 (7 bases). The CDR3 loop is CASSSTKRGQGDSTDTQYF. For the CDR3, the DNA is TGTGCCAGCAGCTCCACGAAACGGGGGCAGGGGGATTCCACAGATACGCAGTATTTT. Full variable domain (missing parts from reference TRBV7-8 and TRBJ2-3): GAGVSQSPRYKVAKRGQDVALRCDPISGHVSLFWYQQALGQGPEFLTYFQNEAQLDKSGLPSDRFFAERPEGSVSTLKIQRTQQEDSAVYLCASSSTKRGQGDSTDTQYFGPGTRLTVL.